The present TCR beta chain was sequenced within a study of blood T cell repertoires in COVID-19. Study context: Samples of COVID-19 (acute and convalescent) were obtained from the United States, Italy and Spain. T cells, B-cell-depleted T cells, or PBMCs provided the cDNA or gDNA that served as material.

The germline CDR1 and CDR2 sequences are SGHDN and FVKESK. Trimming cost V 0 bases and J 6 bases, with 20 bases left between them. The CDR3 has 17 residues. This clone was detected a few times. This table comes from immunoSEQ multiplex PCR, and its TCRdb copy is limited to in-frame clones, with some not included. The data contain approximately 230,000 clones, more than 70% of them seen just once; the ten biggest clones take up about 6.7%. Followed over time, Seattle patients had been enrolled while infection was active. The V gene is TRBV14, the J gene TRBJ1-2, with D hard to call. The source of this sequence is a woman younger than 45 with COVID-19, enrolled during active disease. Material for sequencing was peripheral blood. The CDR3 DNA follows: TGTGCCAGCAGCCAAGATCTTGTACTAGACGGCTCTGATGGCTACACCTTC. Translation: CASSQDLVLDGSDGYTF.